The 24 T cell receptor beta chains below were found in one sample sequenced in a study of blood T cell repertoires in COVID-19. Sequencing was performed with immunoSEQ multiplex PCR; in TCRdb, only in-frame clones are kept and a portion is missing. The repertoire holds tens of thousands of clones, with 60% to 80% as singletons. The sample comprised peripheral blood. These receptors originate from a human donor in a cohort sampled during active COVID-19.

This clone occurred a few times. The chain uses TRBV19 and TRBJ1-2; D uncertain. V shed 5 bases and J shed 8 bases, with 15 bases lying between them. There are 13 residues in the CDR3. Germline CDR1 is LNHDA and CDR2 is SQIVND (reference sequence). The CDR3 coding sequence is TGTGCCAGTAGTCCAGAGGTCGGTGGGGGCTACACCTTC. It codes for CASSPEVGGGYTF. The entire variable domain, with the rest obtained from reference TRBV19 and TRBJ1-2, is as follows: DGGITQSPKYLFRKEGQNVTLSCEQNLNHDAMYWYRQDPGQGLRLIYYSQIVNDFQKGDIAEGYSVSREKKESFPLTVTSAQKNPTAFYLCASSPEVGGGYTFGSGTRLTVV.

On this clone: Germline and junction disagree at one end, which may indicate a read error. This specimen includes other DNA sequences encoding the same CDR3. The genes are TRBV10-3 and TRBJ2-2, with 13 bases identical to TRBD2. The CDR3 length is 16 residues. Germline-derived CDR1 and CDR2 are ENHRY and SYGVKD. The CDR3 region is CAIRRGLAGNTGELFF. The DNA of the CDR3 is TGTGCCATCAGGAGGGGACTAGCGGGAAACACCGGTGAGCTGTTTTTT.

V and J are TRBV9 and TRBJ1-4; D possibly corresponds to TRBD1 (6 bases). The length of the CDR3 is 14 residues. Trimming left V 4 bases short and J 8 bases short, with 15 bases between. Germline loops: CDR1 SGDLS, CDR2 YYNGEE. In DNA, the CDR3 is TGTGCCAGCAGCACCTCCCCGGGGACAGAAAAACTGTTTTTT. Its protein product is CASSTSPGTEKLFF.

The CDR3 spells CSASAAMSGSVEQYV. DNA of the CDR3: TGCAGTGCTAGTGCCGCCATGAGCGGGAGCGTCGAGCAGTACGTC. This chain joins TRBV20-1 and TRBJ2-7; 8 bases line up with TRBD2. The CDR3 totals 15 residues. Germline CDR1 is DFQATT and CDR2 is SNEGSKA (reference sequence). V was clipped by 3 bases and J by 6 bases; unmatched bases: 13.

The V call is TRBV28, the J call TRBJ1-1; 9 positions agree with TRBD1. V shed 4 bases, J shed 1 base, and the junction held 7 bases outside the gene matches. The germline V gene has CDR1 MDHEN and CDR2 SYDVKM. This CDR3 contains 16 residues. In DNA form, the CDR3 reads TGTGCCAGCAGTTGGGGACAGGGCTGGGGGAACACTGAAGCTTTCTTT. Translated: CASSWGQGWGNTEAFF.

V usage is TRBV27 and J usage is TRBJ2-1, with 10 bases lining up with TRBD1. Germline V gene lookup returns CDR1 MNHEY and CDR2 SMNVEV (reference sequence). Trimming took 7 bases from V and 6 from J; bases not matched to a gene: 18. The CDR3 spans 18 residues. CDR3 sequence: CASTQFGTGEMVGNEQFF. Here the CDR3 DNA reads TGTGCCAGCACCCAGTTTGGGACAGGGGAGATGGTTGGCAATGAGCAGTTCTTC.

The CDR3 here is CASSQRAALNEQFF. CDR3 in DNA: TGCGCCAGCAGCCAGCGAGCGGCCCTCAATGAGCAGTTCTTC. V usage is TRBV4-3 and J usage is TRBJ2-1; a weak D match, TRBD2 (5 bases). V gave up 3 bases and J gave up 6 bases, with 12 bases separating them. Germline V lookup: CDR1 LGHNA, CDR2 YSLEER. The CDR3 sequence is 14 residues long.

This clone was seen a handful of times. The chain combines TRBV4-3 with TRBJ2-3, with TRBD1 matching 11 bases. Germline values: CDR1 LGHNA, CDR2 YSLEER. The V gene end was trimmed by 0 bases and the J gene end by 3 bases; junction bases not matched to a gene: 5. The CDR3 runs 17 residues. The DNA of the CDR3 is TGCGCCAGCAGCCAAGATTTTGGACAGGGGGCGACAGATACGCAGTATTTT. It is translated as CASSQDFGQGATDTQYF.

The rearrangement links TRBV7-2 to TRBJ2-1, with D possibly matching TRBD1 (5 bases). V was pared by 2 bases and J by 8 bases, with 19 bases between. This CDR3 has 16 amino acids. In germline, CDR1 is SGHTA, CDR2 FQGNSA. This chain's CDR3 is CASSLRGQGGFDEQFF. The CDR3, as DNA: TGTGCCAGCAGCTTAAGGGGCCAGGGTGGGTTCGATGAGCAGTTCTTC.

V and J are TRBV29-1 and TRBJ2-3, with TRBD1 matching over 7 bases. The CDR3 is 13 amino acids. Per the germline V gene, CDR1 is SQVTM and CDR2 is ANQGSEA. V lost 7 bases, J lost 5 bases, and 9 bases stayed unmatched. This chain's CDR3 is CSGQQGWRDTQYF. Written as DNA, the CDR3 is TGCAGCGGGCAACAGGGGTGGAGAGATACGCAGTATTTT.

Only one count was recorded for this clone. The V call is TRBV19, the J call TRBJ1-3, with D possibly being TRBD1 (5 bases). The CDR3 has 16 residues. Deletions cut 5 bases from V and 2 bases from J, with 16 bases between. Germline values: CDR1 LNHDA, CDR2 SQIVND (reference sequence). CDR3 in amino acids: CASSPGRTYTGNTIYF. The CDR3 DNA follows: TGTGCCAGTAGTCCTGGGAGGACATACACTGGAAACACCATATATTTT.

The rearrangement joins TRBV4-3 to TRBJ2-1, with 12 bases matching TRBD2. The CDR3 has 19 amino acids. Per germline, CDR1 LGHNA and CDR2 YSLEER. The V gene end was trimmed by 0 bases and the J gene end by 8 bases; junction bases not matched to a gene: 14. CDR3 amino acids: CASSQDKSRPSGGVDEQFF. CDR3 bases: TGCGCCAGCAGCCAAGATAAAAGCCGACCTAGCGGGGGGGTAGATGAGCAGTTCTTC.

V gene TRBV19 combines with J gene TRBJ2-4; possibly TRBD1 for D (6 bases). The CDR3 runs 17 residues. Germline CDR1 and CDR2: LNHDA and SQIVND (reference sequence). With 6 bases removed from V and 0 bases from J, the gap between germline ends came to 18 bases. The CDR3 reads CASSHPRDKIAKNIQYF. The CDR3 DNA sequence: TGTGCCAGTAGCCACCCCCGGGACAAAATAGCCAAAAACATTCAGTACTTC.

This clone was found a few times. This chain connects TRBV6-2 or TRBV6-3 to TRBJ2-7, with 7 positions matching TRBD1. The CDR3 has 15 amino acids. After removal of 4 bases from V and 0 bases from J, the junction contained 6 bases not matched to a gene. CDR1 is MNHEY, CDR2 SVGEGT, per germline. The CDR3, as DNA: TGTGCCAGCAGTTCTTGGACAGGTGGCTCCTACGAGCAGTACTTC. Protein product: CASSSWTGGSYEQYF.

The chain has TRBV7-8 and TRBJ2-1, with 10 nucleotides matching TRBD2. This CDR3 region has 19 residues. The trim removed 1 base at V and 0 bases at J, leaving 9 bases unmatched. Germline V gene sequence: CDR1 SGHVS, CDR2 FQNEAQ. CDR3 sequence (DNA): TGTGCCAGCAGCTTAGTTCTAGCGGGAGTACGGAGCTCCTACAATGAGCAGTTCTTC. Its translation: CASSLVLAGVRSSYNEQFF.

V gene TRBV10-3 combines with J gene TRBJ1-2; D is uncertain. The CDR3 sequence is 12 residues long. Trimming removed 2 bases at V and 3 bases at J, with 4 bases between. Germline loops: CDR1 ENHRY, CDR2 SYGVKD. The CDR3 spells CAISERDYGYTF. As DNA, the CDR3 is TGTGCCATCAGTGAGCGGGACTATGGCTACACCTTC.

The chain joins TRBV28 to TRBJ1-2; 8 bases match TRBD1. Germline V gene data show CDR1 as MDHEN and CDR2 as SYDVKM. The CDR3 spans 16 residues. The V and J ends lost 7 bases and 8 bases, in that order; junction bases with no gene match: 18. The CDR3 bases are TGTGCCAGCAACCCTGGCGGGGTGACAGGGGTTTACGGCTACACCTTC. Translating gives CASNPGGVTGVYGYTF.

In this sample, this clone turned up a few times. The rearrangement uses TRBV5-6 and TRBJ1-2; D might be TRBD1 (6 bases). Germline V gene sequence: CDR1 SGHDT, CDR2 YYEEEE. V was shortened by 0 bases and J by 7 bases, with 7 bases between the two germline ends. CDR3 length equals 12 residues. The CDR3 protein is CASSLGTVGYTF. CDR3 bases: TGTGCCAGCAGCTTGGGGACAGTTGGCTACACCTTC.

This clone appeared once. The chain has TRBV21-1 and TRBJ2-7; TRBD2 is the table's D call and was not checked against the DNA. TRBV21-1 is termed a pseudogene. CDR3 size: 14 residues. The DNA for the CDR3 is TGTGCCAGCAGCAACGACGAGCGGGGTAACGAGCAGTACTTC. Its translation is CASSNDERGNEQYF.

V and J are TRBV7-2 and TRBJ2-1, with D perhaps TRBD2 (7 bases). V lost 1 base and J 7 bases, leaving 17 bases between the germline ends. Germline-derived CDR1 and CDR2 are SGHTA and FQGNSA. There are 16 residues in the CDR3. As DNA, the CDR3 is TGTGCCAGCAGCTTAGTAGGGGGGGGGCCGGAGAATGAGCAGTTCTTC. It codes for CASSLVGGGPENEQFF.

The genes are TRBV19 and TRBJ1-1; no clear D. The germline CDR1 and CDR2 sequences are LNHDA and SQIVND (reference sequence). V was trimmed by 3 bases and J by 4 bases, leaving 9 bases between them. The CDR3 extends over 13 amino acids. CDR3 nucleotide sequence: TGTGCCAGTAGTATGAGTCGGGTCACTGAAGCTTTCTTT. Translation gives CASSMSRVTEAFF.

V gene TRBV9 combines with J gene TRBJ2-7; 7 positions match TRBD1. CDR1 is SGDLS, CDR2 YYNGEE, per germline. Losses at the gene ends were 3 bases for V and 2 bases for J; bases not matched to a gene: 8. CDR3 length: 15 residues. CDR3 loop: CASSEAGTAAYEQYF. The CDR3 coding sequence is TGTGCCAGCAGCGAGGCTGGGACAGCCGCCTACGAGCAGTACTTC. Using reference TRBV9 and TRBJ2-7 for the parts outside the CDR3, the full variable domain is DSGVTQTPKHLITATGQRVTLRCSPRSGDLSVYWYQQSLDQGLQFLIQYYNGEERAKGNILERFSAQQFPDLHSELNLSSLELGDSALYFCASSEAGTAAYEQYFGPGTRLTVT.

This clone was seen only once. The chain has TRBV18 and TRBJ2-3; TRBD2 matches at 13 bases. V lost 3 bases, J lost 0 bases, and 6 bases stayed unmatched. The germline gives CDR1 KGHSH, CDR2 LQKENI. The CDR3 has 18 amino acids. The CDR3 nucleotides are TGTGCCAGCTCACCCTGGACTAGCGGGAGTGCTAGCACAGATACGCAGTATTTT. This encodes CASSPWTSGSASTDTQYF.

For the CDR3, the DNA is TGTGCCAGCAGCCAAACAGGGGGCTGGGAGCAGTACTTC. Encoded protein: CASSQTGGWEQYF. The genes are TRBV5-6 and TRBJ2-7; 9 nucleotides agree with TRBD1. This CDR3 comprises 13 residues. The trim removed 4 bases at V and 7 bases at J, leaving 6 bases unmatched. Germline V gene data show CDR1 as SGHDT and CDR2 as YYEEEE.